The 9 T cell receptor beta chains reported below all come from one sample, sequenced in a study of T cells expressing NK-cell markers. TCRdb reprocessed the 5' RACE reads and stores each CDR3 protein as one record, lacking DNA. Its table records some 340,000 distinct CDR3 sequences. The sequencing sample was made of blood T cells: a sorted CD56 or NKG2C T cell subset, CD4+ or CD8+ T cells, or bulk PBMC T cells (not recorded which). These receptors all come from a man aged 18-75 years in good health.

This sequence joins TRBV19 and TRBJ1-1; lacking DNA, the TRBD1 call made by TCRdb goes unchecked. Germline V lookup: CDR1 LNHDA, CDR2 SQIVND (reference sequence). The CDR3 spans 13 residues. CDR3 in amino acids: CASSPTGGAEAFF.

V usage is TRBV20-1 and J usage is TRBJ2-3; the TCRdb call, TRBD1, lacks DNA for checking. The CDR3 is 17 residues long. Germline V gene data show CDR1 as DFQATT and CDR2 as SNEGSKA (reference sequence). The CDR3 is CSARESFGRGLTYTQYF.

This chain joins TRBV30 and TRBJ2-7; the TCRdb call, TRBD1, lacks DNA for checking. This CDR3 comprises 16 residues. Per the germline V gene, CDR1 is GTSNPN and CDR2 is SVGIG (reference sequence). The CDR3 is CAWSPRTGDRLDEQYF.

V usage is TRBV6-1 and J usage is TRBJ1-1. The CDR3 is made up of 13 amino acids. The germline V gene encodes CDR1 MNHNS and CDR2 SASEGT. The chain's CDR3 is CASSVQVNTEAFF.

The chain recombines TRBV18 with TRBJ1-5; TCRdb calls TRBD1, which cannot be checked without DNA. This CDR3 is 16 amino acids long. The germline V gene has CDR1 KGHSH and CDR2 LQKENI. CDR3 loop: CASSPQGRAGYQPQHF.

The chain carries TRBV6-2 or TRBV6-3 and TRBJ1-6. The CDR3 is 13 amino acids. CDR1 and CDR2 (germline): MNHEY, SVGEGT. CDR3: CASSGRYNSPLHF.

This rearrangement joins TRBV12-3 or TRBV12-4 to TRBJ1-2; TCRdb calls TRBD1, which cannot be checked without DNA. The CDR3 spans 12 residues. CDR3 in amino acids: CASSPRVGGYTF.

The genes are TRBV20-1 and TRBJ1-3; TCRdb lists TRBD1, though no DNA is available to test this call. Per germline, CDR1 DFQATT and CDR2 SNEGSKA (reference sequence). The CDR3 consists of 14 residues. The CDR3 here is CSAGRGAGGNTIYF.

V gene TRBV5-1 combines with J gene TRBJ1-6. Germline CDR1 SGHRS, CDR2 YFSETQ. The CDR3 loop spans 12 amino acids. CDR3 sequence reads: CASKDGNSPLHF.